The 20 T cell receptor beta chains presented below share a single source sample, sequenced in a study of Tregs in tolerant kidney transplant recipients. Repertoires were generated with immunoSEQ multiplex PCR, while TCRdb's copy carries only in-frame clones and drops some. The repertoire holds some 110,000 clones, with about 91% as singletons. The source material was CD4+ T cells from blood. These receptor sequences come from a human donor in good health.

The V gene is TRBV18, the J gene TRBJ1-4, with D perhaps matching TRBD1 (5 bases). Germline CDR1 KGHSH, CDR2 LQKENI. This CDR3 region has 15 residues. V shed 0 bases and J shed 5 bases, with 10 bases lying between them. CDR3 DNA sequence: TGTGCCAGCTCACCACCTGGAGGGGAGAATGAAAAACTGTTTTTT. Residues: CASSPPGGENEKLFF.

The rearrangement joins TRBV4-2 to TRBJ1-1; 7 bases fit TRBD1. This CDR3 contains 14 residues. After removal of 4 bases from V and 2 bases from J, the junction contained 4 bases not matched to a gene. CDR1 LGHNA and CDR2 YNFKEQ come from the germline V gene. The chain's CDR3 is CASSRRQGNTEAFF. The CDR3 DNA sequence: TGTGCCAGCAGCCGTCGACAGGGCAACACTGAAGCTTTCTTT.

The J gene is TRBJ1-2, the V gene TRBV2; no definite D call. The CDR3 extends over 12 amino acids. V shed 7 bases and J shed 4 bases, with 10 bases lying between them. Germline values: CDR1 SNHLY, CDR2 FYNNEI. CDR3 nucleotides: TGTGCCAGCACGAGGGATCTCTATGGCTACACCTTC. Encoded protein: CASTRDLYGYTF.

The chain employs TRBV25-1 and TRBJ2-1, with 11 bases identical to TRBD2. The junction had 5 bases not matched to a gene; V was cut back by 4 bases and J by 9 bases. The CDR3 has 14 amino acids. The germline gives CDR1 MGHDK, CDR2 SYGVNS. The CDR3 DNA reads TGTGCCAGCAGTGTAGCGGGAGGGCCCAGTGAGCAGTTCTTC. It codes for CASSVAGGPSEQFF.

V usage is TRBV5-4 and J usage is TRBJ2-5; D unresolved. The CDR3 extends over 12 amino acids. CDR1 and CDR2 (germline): SGHNT, YYREEE (reference sequence). Trimming took 4 bases from V and 4 from J, leaving 8 bases between them. The CDR3 nucleotides read TGTGCCAGCAGCGTGCCGCTAGAGACCCAGTACTTC. Translating gives CASSVPLETQYF.

The chain has TRBV2 and TRBJ2-1, with a tentative D call TRBD2 (5 bases). Trimming took 6 bases from V and 9 from J, leaving 18 bases between them. Germline assignment: CDR1 SNHLY and CDR2 FYNNEI. This CDR3 contains 14 residues. CDR3 bases: TGTGCCAGCAGAGCGACTACTAGGGTGGGTGAGCAGTTCTTC. Protein sequence: CASRATTRVGEQFF.

In its sample, this clone was seen a few times. This chain joins TRBV18 and TRBJ1-3; no firm D call. The length of the CDR3 is 16 residues. With 3 bases removed from V and 2 bases from J, the gap between germline ends came to 14 bases. Germline V gene data show CDR1 as KGHSH and CDR2 as LQKENI. Written as DNA, the CDR3 is TGTGCCAGCTCACCGGACGGAGCCTCTGCTGGAAACACCATATATTTT. Amino acid sequence: CASSPDGASAGNTIYF.

The rearrangement joins TRBV28 to TRBJ1-5, with D possibly TRBD1 on 5 matching bases. The V end was cut by 6 bases, the J end by 7 bases, with 16 bases between. Per germline, CDR1 MDHEN and CDR2 SYDVKM. CDR3 length: 14 amino acids. The CDR3 DNA is TGTGCCAGCAGGCCGGCAGGGCATCAACAGCCCCAGCATTTT. Translated: CASRPAGHQQPQHF.

The chain combines TRBV6-1 with TRBJ1-2; D is unresolved. Germline CDR1 is MNHNS and CDR2 is SASEGT. The CDR3 totals 13 residues. V lost 4 bases and J 4 bases, leaving 10 bases between the germline ends. The CDR3 reads CASSALRSYGYTF. The CDR3 bases are TGTGCCAGCAGTGCCCTTCGGAGCTATGGCTACACCTTC.

The chain employs TRBV6-4 and TRBJ2-3; perhaps TRBD2 as D (5 bases). This CDR3 has 12 amino acids. Per the germline V gene, CDR1 is MRHNA and CDR2 is SNTAGT. The V end lost 10 bases, the J end lost 5 bases, and 13 bases lay between the germline ends. DNA for the CDR3: TGTGCCACCTCACGGAGCGGAGATACGCAGTATTTT. Its translation is CATSRSGDTQYF.

The chain recombines TRBV13 with TRBJ2-5; 8 bases are a match to TRBD1. J lost 2 bases, V lost 4 bases, and 3 bases had no gene match. Looked up from germline, CDR1 is PRHDT and CDR2 is FYEKMQ (reference sequence). The length of the CDR3 is 14 residues. CDR3 DNA sequence: TGTGCCAGCAGCTGGGACAGGATGCAAGAGACCCAGTACTTC. Translated, it gives CASSWDRMQETQYF.

The rearrangement links TRBV7-2 to TRBJ2-7; 7 bases fit TRBD2. Trimming cost V 1 base and J 2 bases; bases outside gene matches: 8. The germline gives CDR1 SGHTA, CDR2 FQGNSA. The CDR3 consists of 16 residues. This CDR3 is CASSLDGTGGTYEQYF. The DNA of the CDR3 is TGTGCCAGCAGCTTAGACGGTACGGGGGGAACCTACGAGCAGTACTTC.

V is TRBV11-2 and J is TRBJ2-7; D call uncertain. CDR1 and CDR2 (germline): SGHAT, FQNNGV. Trimming shortened V by 1 base and J by 6 bases, and 10 bases separated the two germline ends. This CDR3 is built from 13 residues. CDR3 DNA sequence: TGTGCCAGCAGCTTAGTCAGATCAGGCGAGCAGTACTTC. This translates into CASSLVRSGEQYF.

The DNA of the CDR3 is TGTGCCATCAGGGGGGATGGCGGGACGACCTCTCACGAGCAGTACTTC. Encoded protein: CAIRGDGGTTSHEQYF. J is TRBJ2-7 and V is TRBV10-3; TRBD2 is a possible D gene (6 bases). Trimming took off 6 bases at V and 5 bases at J, with 23 bases between the two ends. Germline V gene data show CDR1 as ENHRY and CDR2 as SYGVKD. CDR3 length: 16 amino acids.

The rearrangement joins TRBV19 to TRBJ2-7, with a tentative D call TRBD2 (5 bases). Germline CDR1 LNHDA, CDR2 SQIVND (reference sequence). The CDR3 extends over 12 amino acids. Trimming shortened V by 4 bases and J by 2 bases, and 6 bases separated the two germline ends. The CDR3 reads CASSRGTYEQYF. The CDR3 bases are TGTGCCAGTAGTAGAGGGACCTACGAGCAGTACTTC.

The table lists this clone with a few counts. The gene calls are TRBV5-1 and TRBJ1-2; D unresolved. CDR1 and CDR2 (germline): SGHRS, YFSETQ. Trimming removed 0 bases from V and 8 bases from J, with 14 bases in between. This CDR3 spans 14 amino acids. The CDR3 spells CASSLDRTLGGYTF. CDR3 sequence (DNA): TGCGCCAGCAGCTTGGATAGAACCCTGGGAGGCTACACCTTC.

The V gene is TRBV4-1, the J gene TRBJ1-2; tentatively, D is TRBD1 (5 bases). Germline CDR1 and CDR2: MGHRA and YSYEKL. Trimming took 1 base from V and 4 from J, leaving 16 bases between them. This CDR3 is 16 amino acids long. DNA for the CDR3: TGCGCCAGCAGCCAAGTCAGGGACTCTTCAAGCTATGGCTACACCTTC. It codes for CASSQVRDSSSYGYTF.

J is TRBJ2-1 and V is TRBV2, with 7 bases fitting TRBD1. V gave up 7 bases and J gave up 4 bases; unmatched junction bases: 4. Germline CDR1 reads SNHLY; CDR2 reads FYNNEI. This CDR3 has 13 amino acids. CDR3 DNA: TGTGCCAGCAAAACAGGGGTTTACAATGAGCAGTTCTTC. Protein sequence: CASKTGVYNEQFF.

The rearrangement uses TRBV30 and TRBJ2-1; 9 bases are shared with TRBD1. The CDR3 is 15 amino acids. The J segment lost 3 bases and the V segment lost 3 bases, leaving 6 bases of the junction unmatched. CDR1 is GTSNPN, CDR2 SVGIG, per germline (reference sequence). CDR3 sequence: CAWSVRDRDYNEQFF. CDR3 bases: TGTGCCTGGAGCGTCCGGGACAGGGACTACAATGAGCAGTTCTTC. The full variable domain, completed using reference TRBV30 and TRBJ2-1, is SQTIHQWPATLVQPVGSPLSLECTVEGTSNPNLYWYRQAAGRGLQLLFYSVGIGQISSEVPQNLSASRPQDRQFILSSKKLLLSDSGFYLCAWSVRDRDYNEQFFGPGTRLTVL.

The chain has TRBV30 and TRBJ2-3; D may be TRBD1 (6 bases). There are 15 residues in the CDR3. The V gene's germline CDR1 is GTSNPN and CDR2 SVGIG (reference sequence). The V and J ends lost 0 bases and 1 base respectively, with 11 bases between them. CDR3: CAWSVPRTGTDTQYF. The CDR3 DNA reads TGTGCCTGGAGTGTACCAAGGACAGGCACAGATACGCAGTATTTT.